The 14 T cell receptor beta chains given below trace back to one sample, sequenced in a study of vaccination effects on CD4 cells after COVID-19. Antigen-specific CD4+ T cells were first expanded with viral peptide pools by the ViraFEST assay and only then sequenced. Subsequent to a culture period of 10 days, CD4+ T cells were isolated. Nucleocapsid antibodies stayed negative before and after vaccination, showing no earlier SARS-CoV-2 infection. Here immunoSEQ multiplex PCR was the method, and the copy in TCRdb shows in-frame clones only, minus some. The table shows around 71,000 clones, with roughly three quarters occurring only once. These receptors' antigens are unknown. The specimen comprised CD4+ T cells from PBMCs cultured with HCoV-OC43 spike peptides, sampled before COVID-19 vaccination. Documented subset: HCoV-OC43 spike overlapping peptide pool stimulation. Receptor source: a human donor who received a COVID-19 vaccine.

This sequence joins TRBV7-9 and TRBJ2-5; D ambiguous. CDR3 length equals 12 residues. CDR1 SEHNR and CDR2 FQNEAQ come from the germline V gene (reference sequence). Trimming took off 5 bases at V and 1 base at J, with 5 bases between the two ends. The CDR3 coding sequence is TGTGCCAGCAGCCCGCTCCAAGAGACCCAGTACTTC. Protein product: CASSPLQETQYF.

This chain links TRBV11-2 with TRBJ2-1, with 12 nucleotides matching TRBD2. V was clipped by 4 bases and J by 7 bases; unmatched bases: 5. The CDR3 contains 15 residues. CDR1 is SGHAT, CDR2 FQNNGV, per germline. CDR3 nucleotide sequence: TGTGCCAGCAGCTCCTCGACTAGCGGGGGAAATGAGCAGTTCTTC. As protein: CASSSSTSGGNEQFF. The full variable domain, in which reference TRBV11-2 and TRBJ2-1 provide the parts outside the CDR3, is EAGVAQSPRYKIIEKRQSVAFWCNPISGHATLYWYQQILGQGPKLLIQFQNNGVVDDSQLPKDRFSAERLKGVDSTLKIQPAKLEDSAVYLCASSSSTSGGNEQFFGPGTRLTVL.

The sample holds a few counts of this clone. This chain links TRBV11-2 with TRBJ2-7; 7 bases agree with TRBD1. Germline V CDR1 and CDR2: SGHAT, FQNNGV. The CDR3 covers 15 residues. V lost 0 bases and J lost 2; bases outside the gene matches: 4. The CDR3 coding sequence is TGTGCCAGCAGCTTAGACCGCCAGGGGGCCTACGAGCAGTACGTC. Translated: CASSLDRQGAYEQYV.

Notes on this clone: In the same sample, other DNA sequences code for this CDR3. The V call is TRBV5-1, the J call TRBJ2-1, with 7 bases matching TRBD2. The V and J ends lost 1 base and 7 bases, in that order; junction bases with no gene match: 2. Germline V CDR1 and CDR2: SGHRS, YFSETQ. The CDR3 spans 13 residues. This CDR3 is CASSLTSVNEQFF. The CDR3 DNA sequence: TGCGCCAGCAGCTTGACTAGCGTGAATGAGCAGTTCTTC.

The gene calls are TRBV12-5 and TRBJ1-5; 7 bases align to TRBD1. The V segment lost 2 bases and the J segment 4 bases; nucleotides outside the gene matches: 14. This CDR3 contains 18 residues. CDR1 and CDR2 (germline): LGHNT, FRNRAP. CDR3 amino acids: CASGLPRPDRDSNQPQHF. The CDR3 region has the DNA TGTGCTAGTGGTTTGCCGCGCCCCGACAGGGATTCAAATCAGCCCCAGCATTTT.

The chain combines TRBV18 with TRBJ1-2, with D perhaps TRBD1 (6 bases). Germline CDR1 and CDR2: KGHSH and LQKENI. This CDR3 spans 15 amino acids. Trimming removed 3 bases from V and 1 base from J, with 12 bases in between. In DNA, the CDR3 is TGTGCCAGCTCACCTACCGAACAGGGTAACTATGGCTACACCTTC. It translates to CASSPTEQGNYGYTF.

The chain uses TRBV18 and TRBJ1-2, with a tentative D call TRBD1 (6 bases). The V and J ends lost 2 bases and 13 bases respectively, with 23 bases between them. The CDR3 runs 15 residues. Germline V gene sequence: CDR1 KGHSH, CDR2 LQKENI. CDR3 sequence: CASSPSQGAGHHSTF. The CDR3 DNA reads as TGTGCCAGCTCACCATCTCAGGGAGCGGGACACCACTCCACCTTC. Complete variable domain (other parts from reference TRBV18 and TRBJ1-2): NAGVMQNPRHLVRRRGQEARLRCSPMKGHSHVYWYRQLPEEGLKFMVYLQKENIIDESGMPKERFSAEFPKEGPSILRIQQVVRGDSAAYFCASSPSQGAGHHSTFGSGTRLTVV.

The chain recombines TRBV4-1 with TRBJ2-1; the D gene could be TRBD1 or TRBD2 (5 bases each). The germline CDR1 and CDR2 sequences are MGHRA and YSYEKL. The V end was cut by 2 bases, the J end by 3 bases, with 11 bases between. The CDR3 runs to 15 residues. The CDR3 region has the DNA TGCGCCAGCAGCCAACTTGGGACCAACTACAATGAGCAGTTCTTC. Translated, it gives CASSQLGTNYNEQFF.

V and J are TRBV24-1 and TRBJ1-2; TRBD1 is a possible D gene (6 bases). CDR1 is KGHDR and CDR2 is SFDVKD in the germline V gene. There are 11 residues in the CDR3. V dropped 6 bases and J dropped 8 bases, with 9 bases sitting between them. The CDR3 DNA sequence: TGTGCCACCAGTCAGGGGCGGGGCTACACCTTC. Translated, it gives CATSQGRGYTF.

This sequence joins TRBV5-1 and TRBJ1-1, with D possibly TRBD1 on 6 matching bases. V lost 4 bases and J 8 bases, leaving 15 bases between the germline ends. This CDR3 region has 13 residues. Germline V lookup: CDR1 SGHRS, CDR2 YFSETQ. The DNA for the CDR3 is TGCGCCAGCAGCCCAGGGGACCCACGAGAAGCTTTCTTT. Its translation: CASSPGDPREAFF. Complete variable domain (other parts from reference TRBV5-1 and TRBJ1-1): KAGVTQTPRYLIKTRGQQVTLSCSPISGHRSVSWYQQTPGQGLQFLFEYFSETQRNKGNFPGRFSGRQFSNSRSEMNVSTLELGDSALYLCASSPGDPREAFFGQGTRLTVV.

This clone was picked up a small number of times. The DNA of the CDR3 is TGTGCCAGCGGGGGGACTGCAAATCAGCCCCAGCATTTT. It translates to CASGGTANQPQHF. The chain carries TRBV28 and TRBJ1-5; TRBD1 is a possible D gene (5 bases). Germline V gives CDR1 MDHEN, CDR2 SYDVKM. This CDR3 has 13 amino acids. Trimming cost V 8 bases and J 4 bases, with 12 bases left between them.

As DNA, the CDR3 is TGTGCCATCAGACCGGAACAGGGGTTAGGTGAAAAACTGTTTTTT. Translation: CAIRPEQGLGEKLFF. The chain uses TRBV10-3 and TRBJ1-4; 7 bases are a match to TRBD1. This CDR3 comprises 15 residues. Germline V gene lookup returns CDR1 ENHRY and CDR2 SYGVKD. V was pared by 6 bases and J by 7 bases, with 11 bases of the junction left unmatched.

This sequence joins TRBV5-4 and TRBJ1-1; D might be TRBD1 (5 bases). The CDR3 consists of 14 residues. V gave up 6 bases and J gave up 1 base, with 13 bases separating them. The V gene's germline CDR1 is SGHNT and CDR2 YYREEE (reference sequence). CDR3 nucleotides: TGTGCCAGCACCCGGGGGGAGAGGAACACTGAAGCTTTCTTT. Amino acids: CASTRGERNTEAFF.

The chain links TRBV2 to TRBJ2-3, with 9 bases that match TRBD1. Per germline, CDR1 SNHLY and CDR2 FYNNEI. The CDR3 covers 13 residues. V shed 5 bases and J 4 bases; nucleotides not matched to a gene: 1. CDR3 residues: CASSRTGADTQYF. The CDR3, as DNA: TGTGCCAGCAGTCGGACAGGGGCAGATACGCAGTATTTT.